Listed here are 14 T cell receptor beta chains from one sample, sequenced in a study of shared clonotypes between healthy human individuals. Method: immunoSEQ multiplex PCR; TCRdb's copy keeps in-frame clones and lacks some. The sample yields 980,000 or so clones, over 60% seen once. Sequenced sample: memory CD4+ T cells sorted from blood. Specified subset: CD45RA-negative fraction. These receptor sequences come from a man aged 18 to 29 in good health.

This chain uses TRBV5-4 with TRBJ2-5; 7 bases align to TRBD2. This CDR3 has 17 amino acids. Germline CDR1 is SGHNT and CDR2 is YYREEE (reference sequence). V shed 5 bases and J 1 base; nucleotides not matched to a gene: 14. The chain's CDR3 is CASSPKANLAAQETQYF. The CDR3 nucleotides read TGTGCCAGCAGTCCAAAGGCTAATCTAGCGGCCCAAGAGACCCAGTACTTC.

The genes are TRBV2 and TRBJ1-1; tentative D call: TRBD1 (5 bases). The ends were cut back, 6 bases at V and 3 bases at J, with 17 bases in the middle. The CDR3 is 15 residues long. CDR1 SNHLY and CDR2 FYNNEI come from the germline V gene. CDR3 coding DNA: TGTGCCAGCAGCGCTAATCAGGGAAAATACACTGAAGCTTTCTTT. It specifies CASSANQGKYTEAFF.

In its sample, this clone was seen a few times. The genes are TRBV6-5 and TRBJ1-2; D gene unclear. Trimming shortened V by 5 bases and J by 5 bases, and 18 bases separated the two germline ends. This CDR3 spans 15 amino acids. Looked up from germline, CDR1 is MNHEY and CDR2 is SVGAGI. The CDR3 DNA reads TGTGCCAGCAGTCTAACTGGAGGGAGACGGTATGGCTACACCTTC. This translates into CASSLTGGRRYGYTF.

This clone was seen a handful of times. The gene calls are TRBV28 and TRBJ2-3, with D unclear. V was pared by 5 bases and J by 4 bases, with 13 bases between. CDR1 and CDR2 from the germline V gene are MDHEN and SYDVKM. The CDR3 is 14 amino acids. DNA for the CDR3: TGTGCCAGCAGTATCGGGCCTGGGTCAGATACGCAGTATTTT. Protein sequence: CASSIGPGSDTQYF. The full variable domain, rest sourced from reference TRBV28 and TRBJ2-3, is DVKVTQSSRYLVKRTGEKVFLECVQDMDHENMFWYRQDPGLGLRLIYFSYDVKMKEKGDIPEGYSVSREKKERFSLILESASTNQTSMYLCASSIGPGSDTQYFGPGTRLTVL.

The CDR3 protein is CASSSESYTQYF. Here the CDR3 DNA reads TGCGCCAGCAGCTCGGAGTCTTATACGCAGTATTTT. V usage is TRBV5-1 and J usage is TRBJ2-3, with D unclear. Looked up from germline, CDR1 is SGHRS and CDR2 is YFSETQ. The V end was cut by 3 bases, the J end by 7 bases, with 9 bases between. This CDR3 region has 12 residues.

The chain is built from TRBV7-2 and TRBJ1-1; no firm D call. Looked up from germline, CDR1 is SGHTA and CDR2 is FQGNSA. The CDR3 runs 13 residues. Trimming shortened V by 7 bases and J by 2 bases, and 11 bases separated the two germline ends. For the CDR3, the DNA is TGTGCCAGCATCAAAGGAGTCAACACTGAAGCTTTCTTT. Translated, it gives CASIKGVNTEAFF.

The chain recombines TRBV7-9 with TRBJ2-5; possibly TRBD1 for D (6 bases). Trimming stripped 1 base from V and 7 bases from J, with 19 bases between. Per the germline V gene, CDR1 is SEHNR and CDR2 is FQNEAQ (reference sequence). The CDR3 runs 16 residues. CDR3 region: CASSLGDQDSRRTQYF. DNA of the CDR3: TGTGCCAGCAGCTTAGGGGACCAGGACAGCAGGAGGACCCAGTACTTC. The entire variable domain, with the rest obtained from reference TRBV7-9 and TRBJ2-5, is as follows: DTGVSQNPRHKITKRGQNVTFRCDPISEHNRLYWYRQTLGQGPEFLTYFQNEAQLEKSRLLSDRFSAERPKGSFSTLEIQRTEQGDSAMYLCASSLGDQDSRRTQYFGPGTRLLVL.

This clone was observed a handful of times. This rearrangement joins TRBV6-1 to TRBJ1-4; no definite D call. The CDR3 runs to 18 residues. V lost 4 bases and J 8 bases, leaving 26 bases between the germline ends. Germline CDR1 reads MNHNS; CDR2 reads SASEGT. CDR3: CASSGVLGLTAFREKLFF. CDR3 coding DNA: TGTGCCAGCAGTGGGGTTCTCGGGTTAACGGCGTTTAGGGAAAAACTGTTTTTT.

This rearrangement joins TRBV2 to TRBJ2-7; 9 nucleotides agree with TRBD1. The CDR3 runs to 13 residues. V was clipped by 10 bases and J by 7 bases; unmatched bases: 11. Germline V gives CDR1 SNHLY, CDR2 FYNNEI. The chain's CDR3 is CAIRDRESKEQYF. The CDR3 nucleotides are TGTGCCATTCGGGACAGGGAGTCGAAAGAGCAGTACTTC.

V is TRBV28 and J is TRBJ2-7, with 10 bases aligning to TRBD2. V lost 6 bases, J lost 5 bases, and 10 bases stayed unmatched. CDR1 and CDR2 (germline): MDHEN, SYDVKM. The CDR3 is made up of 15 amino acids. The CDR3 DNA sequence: TGTGCCAGCAGGTTTTCCGGGACTAGCGTCAACGAGCAGTACTTC. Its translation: CASRFSGTSVNEQYF.

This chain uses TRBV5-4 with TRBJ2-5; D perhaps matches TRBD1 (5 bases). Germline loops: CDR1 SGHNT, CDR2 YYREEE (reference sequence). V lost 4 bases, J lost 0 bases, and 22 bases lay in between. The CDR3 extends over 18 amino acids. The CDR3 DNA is TGTGCCAGCAGCCCCGAGCGTTTGGGGCCCGGGTACCAAGAGACCCAGTACTTC. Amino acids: CASSPERLGPGYQETQYF. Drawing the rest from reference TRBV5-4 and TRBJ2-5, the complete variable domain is ETGVTQSPTHLIKTRGQQVTLRCSSQSGHNTVSWYQQALGQGPQFIFQYYREEENGRGNFPPRFSGLQFPNYSSELNVNALELDDSALYLCASSPERLGPGYQETQYFGPGTRLLVL.

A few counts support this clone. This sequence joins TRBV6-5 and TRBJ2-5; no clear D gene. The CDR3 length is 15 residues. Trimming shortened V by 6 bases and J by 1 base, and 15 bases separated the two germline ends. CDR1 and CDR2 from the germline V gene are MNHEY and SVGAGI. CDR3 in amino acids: CASSRRGGPQETQYF. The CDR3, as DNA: TGTGCCAGCAGCCGTAGAGGTGGACCCCAAGAGACCCAGTACTTC.

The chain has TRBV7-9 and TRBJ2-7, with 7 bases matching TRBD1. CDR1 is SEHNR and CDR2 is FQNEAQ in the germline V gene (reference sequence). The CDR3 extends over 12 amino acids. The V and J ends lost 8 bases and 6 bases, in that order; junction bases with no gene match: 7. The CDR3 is CASVRGGSEQYF. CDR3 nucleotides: TGTGCCAGCGTAAGAGGGGGCTCCGAGCAGTACTTC.

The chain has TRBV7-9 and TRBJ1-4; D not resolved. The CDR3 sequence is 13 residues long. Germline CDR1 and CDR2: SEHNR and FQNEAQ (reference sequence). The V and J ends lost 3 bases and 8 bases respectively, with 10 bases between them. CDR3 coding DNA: TGTGCCAGCAGCTTGGGCGAGGCAGAAAAACTGTTTTTT. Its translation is CASSLGEAEKLFF.